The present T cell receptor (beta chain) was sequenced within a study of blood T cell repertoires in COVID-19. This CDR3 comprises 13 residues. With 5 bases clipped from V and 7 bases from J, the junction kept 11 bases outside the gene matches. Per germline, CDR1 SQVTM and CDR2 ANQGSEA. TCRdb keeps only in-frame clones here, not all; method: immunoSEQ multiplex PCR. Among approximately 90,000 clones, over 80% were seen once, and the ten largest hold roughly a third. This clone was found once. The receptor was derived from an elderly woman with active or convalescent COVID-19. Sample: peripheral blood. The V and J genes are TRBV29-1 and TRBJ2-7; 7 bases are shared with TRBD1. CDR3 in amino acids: CSVQATGSGEQYF. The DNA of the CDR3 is TGCAGCGTTCAGGCGACAGGGTCAGGAGAGCAGTACTTC.